The clone carrying this TCR beta chain has a handful of counts. Germline loops: CDR1 SNHLY, CDR2 FYNNEI. V was pared by 7 bases and J by 1 base, with 8 bases of the junction left unmatched. The CDR3 is made up of 15 amino acids. The data were obtained in a study of blood T cell repertoires in COVID-19. Study background: Spain, Italy and the United States supplied samples that represented acute and convalescent COVID-19. T cells, B-cell-depleted T cells, or PBMCs provided the cDNA or gDNA that served as material.

Per the original data handling: Amplification of reference gene primers provided the estimated nucleated cell counts. Sequencing used immunoSEQ multiplex PCR; TCRdb keeps in-frame clones, though not all of them. V and J calls and clone size are as listed in that table; D and trimming were resolved from the DNA. The sample lists 85,000 to 110,000 clones; 75% to 90% were seen once. V gene TRBV2 combines with J gene TRBJ1-1; 8 bases agree with TRBD1. Sequenced sample: peripheral blood. This receptor was obtained from a human donor in a cohort sampled during active COVID-19. The CDR3 sequence: CASKTRTGKNTEAFF. CDR3 DNA: TGTGCCAGCAAAACGAGGACAGGGAAGAACACTGAAGCTTTCTTT.